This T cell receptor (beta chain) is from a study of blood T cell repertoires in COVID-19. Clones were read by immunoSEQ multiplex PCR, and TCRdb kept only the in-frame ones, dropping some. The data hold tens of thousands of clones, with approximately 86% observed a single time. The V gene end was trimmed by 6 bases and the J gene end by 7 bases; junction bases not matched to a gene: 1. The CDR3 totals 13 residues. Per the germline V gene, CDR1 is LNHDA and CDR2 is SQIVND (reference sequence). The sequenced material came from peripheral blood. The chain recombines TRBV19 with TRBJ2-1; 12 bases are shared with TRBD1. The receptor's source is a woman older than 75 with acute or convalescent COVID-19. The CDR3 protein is CASRGQGANEQFF. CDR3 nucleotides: TGTGCCAGTAGGGGACAGGGGGCGAATGAGCAGTTCTTC.